The clone carrying this T cell receptor beta chain was counted at least ten times. The antigen remains unidentified. Each CDR3 protein gets one entry after TCRdb re-called the RT-PCR reads with MiXCR. This sample has some 480,000 distinct CDR3 sequences, with approximately 11% found just once. This record comes from a study of response to subunit inactivated influenza vaccine. The V gene end was trimmed by 4 bases and the J gene end by 2 bases; junction bases not matched to a gene: 0. This CDR3 region has 13 residues. Germline assignment: CDR1 KGHSH and CDR2 LQKENI. Whole-study results and caveats: The authors offered the suggestion that each seasonal influenza vaccination recruits few new T cells.

The TCR comes from a man aged 50 or older who received an inactivated influenza vaccine. The chain links TRBV18 to TRBJ2-5; TRBD1 aligns across 8 bases. Sample: PBMCs from blood, taken roughly 46 days after vaccination. The CDR3 coding sequence is TGTGCCAGCTCACGGGACAGGCAAGAGACCCAGTACTTC. Translating gives CASSRDRQETQYF.